Listed below are T cell receptor beta chains from one sample, sequenced in a study of control samples from healthy donors and cancer patients. Method: immunoSEQ multiplex PCR; TCRdb's copy keeps in-frame clones and lacks some. The table lists almost 85,000 clones, 65% to 90% of them singletons. The material sequenced was PBMCs. Receptor source: a man aged 55 to 70 with head and neck cancer. Both conserved end residues are part of each CDR3. The D gene is left open where the match is weak. Size is omitted from some rows. Given values are once, few, many or a class for expanded clones.

DNA: TGTGCCAGCAGTTTACTCCCGGGACTAGGTTACTACGAGCAGTACTTC; CDR3: CASSLLPGLGYYEQYF; V: TRBV28; J: TRBJ2-7; D: TRBD2; length: 16; size: NA
DNA: TGTGCCAGCAGCTTTACAGGGGGAAATGAGCAGTTCTTC; CDR3: CASSFTGGNEQFF; V: TRBV7-2; J: TRBJ2-1; D: TRBD1; length: 13; size: NA
DNA: TGTGCCAGTAGTCCCCGGCCCAGGGAAAGAGGCTACGAGCAGTACTTC; CDR3: CASSPRPRERGYEQYF; V: TRBV19; J: TRBJ2-7; D: NA; length: 16; size: NA
DNA: TGCGCCAGCAGCCAAGTAGTTAACACTGAAGCTTTCTTT; CDR3: CASSQVVNTEAFF; V: TRBV4-1; J: TRBJ1-1; D: NA; length: 13; size: NA
DNA: TGTGCCAGCAGCCAACGGGACAGGGGGCTCTACGAGCAGTACTTC; CDR3: CASSQRDRGLYEQYF; V: TRBV3-1/TRBV3-2; J: TRBJ2-7; D: TRBD1; length: 15; size: NA
DNA: TGTGCCAGCAGTTCGCCGACTAGCGGGAGTGGAAATACGCAGTATTTT; CDR3: CASSSPTSGSGNTQYF; V: TRBV6-5; J: TRBJ2-3; D: TRBD2; length: 16; size: NA
DNA: TGTGCCAGCAGCTCGTTCGGGCTAGCGGGGACAAGCTCCTACAATGAGCAGTTCTTC; CDR3: CASSSFGLAGTSSYNEQFF; V: TRBV5-5; J: TRBJ2-1; D: TRBD2; length: 19; size: NA
DNA: TGTGCCACCAGCAGAAGACAGGGGGCCAAAAACATTCAGTACTTC; CDR3: CATSRRQGAKNIQYF; V: TRBV15; J: TRBJ2-4; D: TRBD1; length: 15; size: NA
DNA: TGTGCCAGCAGCGCGGTGGGCGGTTGGGGCACAGATACGCAGTATTTT; CDR3: CASSAVGGWGTDTQYF; V: TRBV14; J: TRBJ2-3; D: NA; length: 16; size: NA
DNA: TGTGCCAGCAGCGTGACAGGGACAAACTATGGCTACACCTTC; CDR3: CASSVTGTNYGYTF; V: TRBV27; J: TRBJ1-2; D: TRBD1; length: 14; size: once
DNA: TGTGCCAGCAGTATAGCGGGGAAGAGCTCCTACGAGCAGTACTTC; CDR3: CASSIAGKSSYEQYF; V: TRBV27; J: TRBJ2-7; D: TRBD2; length: 15; size: NA
DNA: TGTGCCAGCAGCCCAGGACTAGCGAACAATGAGCAGTTCTTC; CDR3: CASSPGLANNEQFF; V: TRBV5-4; J: TRBJ2-1; D: TRBD2; length: 14; size: NA
DNA: TGTGCCAGCAGCCTCGGGAGGGGGCTCGGGGAGACCCAGTACTTC; CDR3: CASSLGRGLGETQYF; V: TRBV6-5; J: TRBJ2-5; D: NA; length: 15; size: few
DNA: TGTGCCAGCTCACCATCGCTCGTCCAAGAGACCCAGTACTTC; CDR3: CASSPSLVQETQYF; V: TRBV18; J: TRBJ2-5; D: NA; length: 14; size: NA
DNA: TGCGCCAGCAGCGGAACAGGGGGGAACTATGGCTACACCTTC; CDR3: CASSGTGGNYGYTF; V: TRBV5-1; J: TRBJ1-2; D: TRBD1; length: 14; size: NA
DNA: TGTGCCAGCAGCCTGGAGAGTAACACTGAAGCTTTCTTT; CDR3: CASSLESNTEAFF; V: TRBV11-3; J: TRBJ1-1; D: NA; length: 13; size: NA
DNA: TGTGCCAGCATACTCTCACTAGCTCAAGAGACCCAGTACTTC; CDR3: CASILSLAQETQYF; V: TRBV6-5; J: TRBJ2-5; D: NA; length: 14; size: NA
DNA: TGTGCCAGCAGCTCCTGGGGGGGTAAAAACATTCAGTACTTC; CDR3: CASSSWGGKNIQYF; V: TRBV5-4; J: TRBJ2-4; D: TRBD2; length: 14; size: NA
DNA: TGCGCCAGCAGCTCCAGCGGGGGGCCTACTGAAGCTTTCTTT; CDR3: CASSSSGGPTEAFF; V: TRBV5-1; J: TRBJ1-1; D: NA; length: 14; size: NA
DNA: TGCAGCGTGGGACCCGAGAGGCAGTTCTTC; CDR3: CSVGPERQFF; V: TRBV29-1; J: TRBJ2-1; D: NA; length: 10; size: once
DNA: TGTGCCAGCAGCTTAATCCCCAAAGATACGCAGTATTTT; CDR3: CASSLIPKDTQYF; V: TRBV11-3; J: TRBJ2-3; D: NA; length: 13; size: NA
DNA: TGTGCCAGCAGTGAAGGACAGGGGGCGGACCAGCCCCAGCATTTT; CDR3: CASSEGQGADQPQHF; V: TRBV6-1; J: TRBJ1-5; D: TRBD1; length: 15; size: NA
DNA: TGTGCCAGCGTCCCGCCGGGCGGAATCACTGAAGCTTTCTTT; CDR3: CASVPPGGITEAFF; V: TRBV6-5; J: TRBJ1-1; D: NA; length: 14; size: NA
DNA: TGTGCCAGCAGCCTCCTCGGGACTAGCGGGAGCTATGAGCAGTTCTTC; CDR3: CASSLLGTSGSYEQFF; V: TRBV27; J: TRBJ2-1; D: TRBD2; length: 16; size: NA
DNA: TGTGCCAGCAGCCAAGAGGCGCAGGGGGGTTCACCCCTCCACTTT; CDR3: CASSQEAQGGSPLHF; V: TRBV3-1/TRBV3-2; J: TRBJ1-6; D: TRBD1; length: 15; size: NA
DNA: TGCGCCAGCAGCTTGGGACGACGGGCAGATACGCAGTATTTT; CDR3: CASSLGRRADTQYF; V: TRBV5-1; J: TRBJ2-3; D: NA; length: 14; size: NA
DNA: TGTGCCACCAGCAGAGGTGTGGGTAGCGGGAGTGATACGCAGTATTTT; CDR3: CATSRGVGSGSDTQYF; V: TRBV15; J: TRBJ2-3; D: TRBD2; length: 16; size: NA
DNA: TGTGCCAGCTCACCAGAATCCTACGAGCAGTACTTC; CDR3: CASSPESYEQYF; V: TRBV18; J: TRBJ2-7; D: NA; length: 12; size: NA
DNA: TGCAGTGCGCAGGGCCGCAACGAGCAGTACTTC; CDR3: CSAQGRNEQYF; V: TRBV20-1; J: TRBJ2-7; D: NA; length: 11; size: NA
DNA: TGTGCCAGCTCACCACCTGACTTTAGGGGGCGGGCAGATACGCAGTATTTT; CDR3: CASSPPDFRGRADTQYF; V: TRBV18; J: TRBJ2-3; D: TRBD1; length: 17; size: NA
DNA: TGTGCCACCAGCAGAGATCCTCAGGGCTACTACGAGCAGTACTTC; CDR3: CATSRDPQGYYEQYF; V: TRBV15; J: TRBJ2-7; D: NA; length: 15; size: NA
DNA: TGTGCCAGTAGTATGCTCTCCGGGCCCCACTATGGCTACACCTTC; CDR3: CASSMLSGPHYGYTF; V: TRBV19; J: TRBJ1-2; D: NA; length: 15; size: NA
DNA: TGTGCCAGCAGCGGATTGCCGGGAGGGGACTCACCCCTCCACTTT; CDR3: CASSGLPGGDSPLHF; V: TRBV2; J: TRBJ1-6; D: NA; length: 15; size: once
DNA: TGCGCCAGCAGCCCCGAACCGGTCGAGCCCCAGCATTTT; CDR3: CASSPEPVEPQHF; V: TRBV23-1; J: TRBJ1-5; D: NA; length: 13; size: NA
DNA: TGTGCCAGCAGCCAAGTTTCGTGGGGGGCAAGGCGGGCTGCCGGGGAGCTGTTTTTT; CDR3: CASSQVSWGARRAAGELFF; V: TRBV14; J: TRBJ2-2; D: NA; length: 19; size: few
DNA: TGCGCCAGCAGCTTGTCCTCAGGTACCTGTGGCTACACCTTC; CDR3: CASSLSSGTCGYTF; V: TRBV5-1; J: TRBJ1-2; D: NA; length: 14; size: NA
DNA: TGCGCCAGCAGCTTTAAGACAGGCGCCTCTGGAAACACCATATATTTT; CDR3: CASSFKTGASGNTIYF; V: TRBV5-1; J: TRBJ1-3; D: NA; length: 16; size: once
DNA: TGTGCCAGCAGCCAAGATCATTATGGGGCAGGGGGCGTGGGTCAGCCCCAGCATTTT; CDR3: CASSQDHYGAGGVGQPQHF; V: TRBV4-2; J: TRBJ1-5; D: TRBD1; length: 19; size: NA
DNA: TGTGCCAGCAGTAACCAGCGGGAACGGCGAGAGACCCAGTACTTC; CDR3: CASSNQRERRETQYF; V: TRBV6-5; J: TRBJ2-5; D: TRBD2; length: 15; size: NA
DNA: TGTGCCTCGGGACAGCTCTCTGGAAACACCATATATTTT; CDR3: CASGQLSGNTIYF; V: TRBV30; J: TRBJ1-3; D: TRBD1; length: 13; size: once
DNA: TGCGCCAGCAGCCAAGGGACTTCTCAAAGAGATACGCAGTATTTT; CDR3: CASSQGTSQRDTQYF; V: TRBV5-1; J: TRBJ2-3; D: NA; length: 15; size: NA
DNA: TGTGCCAGCAGCGTAGCAGCTTACACCGGGGAGCTGTTTTTT; CDR3: CASSVAAYTGELFF; V: TRBV9; J: TRBJ2-2; D: NA; length: 14; size: once
DNA: TGTGCCACCAGTGATTATCGGGCCGGGGAGCTGTTTTTT; CDR3: CATSDYRAGELFF; V: TRBV24-1; J: TRBJ2-2; D: NA; length: 13; size: NA
DNA: TGTGCCATCATGGGACAGATCGCAGGAAACACCATATATTTT; CDR3: CAIMGQIAGNTIYF; V: TRBV10-3; J: TRBJ1-3; D: TRBD1; length: 14; size: NA
DNA: TGTGCCAGCTCACCACCGTCAAGAGATAACTATGGCTACACCTTC; CDR3: CASSPPSRDNYGYTF; V: TRBV18; J: TRBJ1-2; D: NA; length: 15; size: NA
DNA: TGTGCCAGCAGCTTAGTCAGGGGCAAGGGGGAGCTGTTTTTT; CDR3: CASSLVRGKGELFF; V: TRBV7-8; J: TRBJ2-2; D: NA; length: 14; size: NA
DNA: TGTGCCAGCAGTGAAGGTCTGGGTCTAGCGGGAGTACCAGATACGCAGTATTTT; CDR3: CASSEGLGLAGVPDTQYF; V: TRBV2; J: TRBJ2-3; D: TRBD2; length: 18; size: few
DNA: TGTGCCAGCTCCTCCTCCCCCTCCTACAATGAGCAGTTCTTC; CDR3: CASSSSPSYNEQFF; V: TRBV5-4; J: TRBJ2-1; D: NA; length: 14; size: NA
DNA: TGTGCCAGCAGCAGAGCGGGAGAGAGCACCGGGGAGCTGTTTTTT; CDR3: CASSRAGESTGELFF; V: TRBV7-9; J: TRBJ2-2; D: TRBD2; length: 15; size: few
DNA: TGCAGCGTTGGACGTGGGGGATCGGACACTGAAGCTTTCTTT; CDR3: CSVGRGGSDTEAFF; V: TRBV29-1; J: TRBJ1-1; D: NA; length: 14; size: NA
DNA: TGTGCCAGCAGCCGGGGGGGTAGGTCAACCCCCTACAATGAGCAGTTCTTC; CDR3: CASSRGGRSTPYNEQFF; V: TRBV5-4; J: TRBJ2-1; D: TRBD2; length: 17; size: NA
DNA: TGTGCCAGAGCTCTAAAGTGGCGGGAGGGCCGTTGTTCCTACGAGCAGTACTTC; CDR3: CARALKWREGRCSYEQYF; V: TRBV6-8; J: TRBJ2-7; D: TRBD2; length: 18; size: few
DNA: TGCGCCAGCAGCTTGTTACAAAACACTGAAGCTTTCTTT; CDR3: CASSLLQNTEAFF; V: TRBV5-1; J: TRBJ1-1; D: NA; length: 13; size: NA
DNA: TGTGCCAGCAGCCGTAACCAGGGGGCCGATACGCAGTATTTT; CDR3: CASSRNQGADTQYF; V: TRBV11-3; J: TRBJ2-3; D: TRBD1; length: 14; size: few